The T cell receptor (beta chain) under discussion was sequenced for a study of T cell responses to AZD1222 COVID-19 vaccine. Sequencing was performed with immunoSEQ multiplex PCR; in TCRdb, only in-frame clones are kept and a portion is missing. The sample comprises approximately 110,000 clones, roughly 88% of which are singletons, and roughly 2.5% rests with the top ten. Looked up from germline, CDR1 is LNHDA and CDR2 is SQIVND (reference sequence). Trimming stripped 5 bases from V and 2 bases from J, with 10 bases between. The CDR3 length is 13 residues. This TCR was sampled from an adult in good health. This chain connects TRBV19 to TRBJ2-7; D is unclear. The starting material was peripheral blood, obtained on day 0 of AZD1222 vaccination. Here the CDR3 reads CASSLRAPYEQYF. The CDR3 DNA reads as TGTGCCAGTAGTTTACGCGCCCCCTACGAGCAGTACTTC.